The present T cell receptor beta chain was sequenced within a study of spatial heterogeneity in lung cancer. Sample time point: blood at routine non-recurrence follow-up after resection. V was clipped by 0 bases and J by 3 bases, with 9 bases between them. Germline V CDR1 and CDR2: DFQATT, SNEGSKA (reference sequence). This CDR3 is built from 14 residues. One entry per CDR3 protein results from TCRdb running MiXCR on the 5' RACE reads. The sample holds approximately 110,000 distinct CDR3 sequences, roughly a tenth seen once. The specimen was PBMCs, collected at follow-up. The sequence came from a female donor with early-stage non-small cell lung cancer. This chain links TRBV20-1 with TRBJ1-5; D remains unclear. CDR3 coding DNA: TGCAGTGCTAGAGATAAAGCAGTCAATCAGCCCCAGCATTTT. Translation: CSARDKAVNQPQHF.